This TCR beta chain was sequenced for a study of CD8+ T cells in alopecia areata. At the level of the study: Oral tofacitinib (5 to 10 mg twice daily) was administered to treated patients. It was 6 to 18 months of tofacitinib, and then there were 6 months off drug.

cDNA prepared by RNA extraction and subsequent reverse transcription served as the template for sequencing. TCRdb keeps only in-frame clones here, not all; method: immunoSEQ multiplex PCR. The sample lists some 200,000 clones; approximately 45% were seen once. Trimming cost V 2 bases and J 7 bases, with 6 bases left between them. Germline-derived CDR1 and CDR2 are SGHDN and FVKESK. CDR3 size: 12 residues. Treatment given: oral pan-JAK inhibitor, 5-10 mg twice daily. Researchers gathered lesional scalp punch biopsies and peripheral blood from patients with alopecia areata. The clonotype originates from a human donor with alopecia areata. The starting material was CD4+ T cells sorted from blood, obtained at approximately week 37, from a patient treated with tofacitinib. V and J are TRBV14 and TRBJ1-3; the D is unclear. DNA for the CDR3: TGTGCCAGCAGCCAACCCGGTAACACCATATATTTT. Its translation: CASSQPGNTIYF.